This TCR beta chain was profiled in a study of T-cell reconstitution after alpha-beta-depleted transplantation in children. Study-level findings and limits: Some patients owed their high day-60 TCRbeta diversity to surviving recipient T cells and thymic progenitors. At the one-year point after transplant, T-cell counts and TCRbeta diversity were found to come mostly from T cells that had been newly produced. In patients about two months after transplant, alpha-beta T cells reportedly arose from several hundred expanded graft clones.

Trimming at V came to 5 bases and at J to 2 bases, leaving 7 bases not matched to a gene. Germline CDR1 DFQATT, CDR2 SNEGSKA (reference sequence). CDR3 length equals 14 residues. Unique molecular identifiers were used to barcode this TCRbeta library. TCRdb reprocessed the PCR reads with MiXCR, giving one entry per CDR3 protein. The data contain about 470,000 distinct CDR3 sequences, about 45% of them singletons. Regarding this clonotype: Its antigen is not known.

This receptor was taken from a girl aged 2 to 9 with aplastic anemia, due to receive a stem cell transplant. The input for sequencing was PBMCs, taken before TCRalphabeta/CD19-depleted stem cell transplant. The chain couples TRBV20-1 to TRBJ1-2; 8 nucleotides line up with TRBD1. CDR3 region: CSAEDREGNYGYTF. For the CDR3, the DNA is TGCAGTGCTGAGGACAGGGAGGGGAACTATGGCTACACCTTC.